The TCR beta chain described here comes from a study of PD-L1 blockade in urothelial cancer. Turning to the study itself: Male sex and bladder-origin urothelial cancer were recorded for about 90% of the 29 patients.

Time point here: peripheral blood 6 weeks after treatment start. Each patient's cancer was a locally advanced or metastatic urothelial carcinoma. The study collected 1 to 8 samples per patient, pretreatment and on-treatment. The method was immunoSEQ multiplex PCR; TCRdb's version includes in-frame clones alone and lacks a portion of them. Here the sample spans about 38,000 clones, roughly 90% being singletons. J lost 3 bases, V lost 6 bases, and 6 bases had no gene match. Germline values: CDR1 LNHDA, CDR2 SQIVND (reference sequence). The CDR3 has 14 amino acids. The genes are TRBV19 and TRBJ2-3; TRBD1 aligns across 7 bases. The material sequenced was PBMCs, taken around atezolizumab (anti-PD-L1) treatment. The sequence was obtained from a man in his fifties or sixties with urothelial cancer. This CDR3 is CASRSNRGTDTQYF. The CDR3 nucleotides read TGTGCCAGTAGATCGAACAGGGGTACAGATACGCAGTATTTT.